Described below is a single T cell receptor beta chain sequence and its context. Its matching antigen is unknown. The CDR3 contains 14 residues. Germline V gene sequence: CDR1 SGHTA, CDR2 FQGNSA. Deletions cut 7 bases from V and 5 bases from J, with 15 bases between. This entry is derived from a study of T cell responses to AZD1222 COVID-19 vaccine. Overall study context: Recipients boosted at about 4 weeks or about 12 weeks are pooled. Notes on the study in general: In the spike-specific TCR repertoire, nearly half reportedly target unmutated variant regions.

Produced via immunoSEQ multiplex PCR; TCRdb's table is partial and in-frame only. The table records fewer than 200,000 clones, approximately 90% of them present only once. Source: peripheral blood, taken on day 0 of AZD1222 vaccination. The clonotype originates from an adult in good health. The genes are TRBV7-2 and TRBJ1-5, with no clear D. The CDR3, as DNA: TGTGCCAGCACCCCCGGTCCTGGGGATCAGCCCCAGCATTTT. It specifies CASTPGPGDQPQHF. Complete variable domain (other parts from reference TRBV7-2 and TRBJ1-5): GAGVSQSPSNKVTEKGKDVELRCDPISGHTALYWYRQSLGQGLEFLIYFQGNSAPDKSGLPSDRFSAERTGGSVSTLTIQRTQQEDSAVYLCASTPGPGDQPQHFGDGTRLSIL.